Reported below is one TCR beta chain. Its antigen is not known. The source of the sample is a study of T cells after yellow fever vaccination. The wider study: Libraries from low-cell-number fractions were prepared with the SMART-Seq v4 Ultra Low Input RNA kit.

Findings and limits, study-wide: Post-booster reappearance was seen for most primary-vaccination clones (about 96% CD4, about 90% CD8). The secondary response showed a weaker magnitude and a faster peak, day 5 versus 15. Just a small share of clonotypes turned up in the CD4 compartment as well as the CD8 compartment.

V was trimmed by 5 bases and J by 2 bases, leaving 10 bases between them. This CDR3 comprises 13 residues. TCRdb reprocessed the 5' RACE reads via MiXCR and lists one record per CDR3 protein. The sample yields some 550,000 distinct CDR3 sequences, 15% to 20% seen once. The genes are TRBV12-3 or TRBV12-4 and TRBJ2-7, with D maybe TRBD1 (5 bases). The material sequenced was PBMCs, taken 15 days after the yellow fever booster vaccination. This receptor was taken from a man between 25 and 39 years old who received the YFV17D yellow fever vaccine. CDR3: CASSNRQPYEQYF. As DNA, the CDR3 is TGTGCCAGCAGTAATCGACAGCCCTACGAGCAGTACTTC.